The source of this T cell receptor beta chain is a study of blood T cell repertoires in COVID-19. Study overall: T cells, B-cell-depleted T cells, or PBMCs provided the cDNA or gDNA that served as material.

Patients at the Seattle site were enrolled during active infection and followed longitudinally. Study processing details: Reference gene primer amplification gave estimated nucleated cell counts. Clones were sequenced by immunoSEQ multiplex PCR, and TCRdb holds only the in-frame ones, with some missing. V and J calls and clone size come straight from that table; D and trimming were deduced from the DNA. The sample records approximately 170,000 clones, about 85% being singletons. CDR3 size: 13 residues. Germline CDR1 is MDHEN and CDR2 is SYDVKM. Germline trimming cut 7 bases from V and 4 bases from J; bases unmatched to any gene: 6.

This sequence was found in a woman in her 70s with COVID-19, enrolled during active disease. The specimen sequenced was peripheral blood. V usage is TRBV28 and J usage is TRBJ1-1; 7 bases line up with TRBD1. CDR3 residues: CASIKTGRTEAFF. DNA of the CDR3: TGTGCCAGCATCAAGACAGGGCGCACTGAAGCTTTCTTT.